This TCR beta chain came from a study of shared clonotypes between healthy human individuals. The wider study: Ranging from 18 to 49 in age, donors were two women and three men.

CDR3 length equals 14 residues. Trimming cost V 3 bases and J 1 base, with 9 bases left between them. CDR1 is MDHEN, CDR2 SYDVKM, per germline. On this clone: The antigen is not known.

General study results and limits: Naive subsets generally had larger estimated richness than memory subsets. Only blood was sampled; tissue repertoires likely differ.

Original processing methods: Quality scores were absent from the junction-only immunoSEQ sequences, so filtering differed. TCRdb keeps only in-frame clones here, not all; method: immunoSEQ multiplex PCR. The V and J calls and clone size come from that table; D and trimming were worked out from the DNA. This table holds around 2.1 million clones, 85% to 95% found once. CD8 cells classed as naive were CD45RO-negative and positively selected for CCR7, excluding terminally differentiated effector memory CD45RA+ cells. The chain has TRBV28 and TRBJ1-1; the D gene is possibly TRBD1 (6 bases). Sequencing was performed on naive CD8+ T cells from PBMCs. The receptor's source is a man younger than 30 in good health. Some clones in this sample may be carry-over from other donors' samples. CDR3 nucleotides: TGTGCCAGCAGTTTCCCGACAGGGAACACTGAAGCTTTCTTT. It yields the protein CASSFPTGNTEAFF. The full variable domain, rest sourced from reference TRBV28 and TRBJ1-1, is DVKVTQSSRYLVKRTGEKVFLECVQDMDHENMFWYRQDPGLGLRLIYFSYDVKMKEKGDIPEGYSVSREKKERFSLILESASTNQTSMYLCASSFPTGNTEAFFGQGTRLTVV.